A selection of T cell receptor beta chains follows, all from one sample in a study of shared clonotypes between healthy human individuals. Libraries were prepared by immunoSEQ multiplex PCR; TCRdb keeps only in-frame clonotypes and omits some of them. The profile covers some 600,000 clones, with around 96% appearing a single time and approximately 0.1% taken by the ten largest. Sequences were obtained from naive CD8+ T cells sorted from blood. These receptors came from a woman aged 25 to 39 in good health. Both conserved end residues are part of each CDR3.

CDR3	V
CASSPREDQPQHF	TRBV7-4
CASSGRDGTNEKLFF	TRBV27
CASWGEGNYGYTF	TRBV2
CASSFPYRQGRNTEAFF	TRBV7-9
CASSHSPLDSAFWEQYF	TRBV4-1
CASSRGGSSVWANVLTF	TRBV7-9
CASSLSLAGGNEQFF	TRBV27
CASSFGPGPTLRGYTF	TRBV27
CASSPPPGQPHNEQYF	TRBV7-8
CASSLGVGGNTEAFF	TRBV11-2
CASSIHGPSYEQYF	TRBV19
CASSQDGGLNYGYTF	TRBV4-2
CASSLSGLAGYEQYF	TRBV27
CASSLGGSGKYEQYF	TRBV7-9
CASSFGEQVEQYF	TRBV28
CASSATGAGEKLFF	TRBV7-9
CSVETGQGSYNEQFF	TRBV29-1
CATLGGGNEQYF	TRBV2
CASSSTRPTRPNSPLHF	TRBV7-7
CASSWGNLDNEQFF	TRBV27
CASSTGYGYTF	TRBV6-5
CASSSTGNEQFF	TRBV7-8
CASKARPGGPNEQFF	TRBV2
CASGQGIASEQYF	TRBV27
CASRAGTGYEQYF	TRBV27
CASSQLAANTGELFF	TRBV4-1
CASRLIMNTEAFF	TRBV6-1
CASSSSTSQETQYF	TRBV11-2
CASTWGTEAFF	TRBV28
CASSINYPSSYNEQFF	TRBV19
CASSSGLPGHEQYF	TRBV27
CASSLAGPKNTEAFF	TRBV5-1
CASSGTEQNSPLHF	TRBV4-1
CASSLGLAGPYEQYF	TRBV19
CATSVDRSNQPQHF	TRBV15
CASSPGLAENEQFF	TRBV6-5
CASSDGLDYEQYF	TRBV2
CASSLWGAGQGRTNYGYTF	TRBV5-6
CASTTGHTSGDTQYF	TRBV9
CASSMTNAYQETQYF	TRBV7-2
CATSRDGTRADEQYF	TRBV15
CASSFRLYNEQFF	TRBV11-2
CASSPPEASSYEQYF	TRBV18
CATLGGNEQFF	TRBV6-5
CASREMGSGRSYNEQFF	TRBV19
CAISESSGRVNTGELFF	TRBV10-3
CASSGAGVHEQYF	TRBV9
CAAGAGIIYEQYF	TRBV28
CASSTFGATEAFF	TRBV19
CSAQTEITNYGYTF	TRBV29-1
CASASGLAYEQYF	TRBV19
CASAQRKYNEQFF	TRBV13
CASSQEASGGTYEQYF	TRBV4-1
CASSQGGSGAYEQYF	TRBV4-1